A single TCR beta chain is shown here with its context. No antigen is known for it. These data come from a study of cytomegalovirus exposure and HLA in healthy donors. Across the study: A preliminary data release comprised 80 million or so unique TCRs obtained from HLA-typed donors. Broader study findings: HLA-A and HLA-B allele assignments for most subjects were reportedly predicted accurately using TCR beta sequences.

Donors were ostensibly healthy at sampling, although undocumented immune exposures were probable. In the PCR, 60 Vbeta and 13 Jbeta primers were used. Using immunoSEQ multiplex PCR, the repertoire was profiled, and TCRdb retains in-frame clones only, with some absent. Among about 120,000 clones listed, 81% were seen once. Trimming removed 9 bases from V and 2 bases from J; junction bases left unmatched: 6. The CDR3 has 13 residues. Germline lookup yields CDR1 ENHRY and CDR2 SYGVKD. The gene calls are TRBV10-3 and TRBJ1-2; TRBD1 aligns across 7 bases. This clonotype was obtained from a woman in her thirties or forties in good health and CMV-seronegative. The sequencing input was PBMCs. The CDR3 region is CAIRQGENYGYTF. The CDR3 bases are TGTGCCATAAGACAGGGAGAGAACTATGGCTACACCTTC.